This T cell receptor beta chain was found in a study of blood T cell repertoires in COVID-19. Study-wide background: Acute-phase and convalescent COVID-19 samples originated in the United States, Italy and Spain. PBMCs, B-cell-depleted T cells, or T cells provided the cDNA or gDNA that made up the material.

Seattle participants joined during active infection and were tracked over time. In the original processing: Amplification from reference gene primers served as the basis for estimated nucleated cell counts. TCRdb's table, derived via immunoSEQ multiplex PCR, lists solely in-frame clones and lacks some. The DNA was the basis for D and trimming; V, J and clone size are from that table. This table holds 540,000 or so clones, about 89% found once. Per germline, CDR1 MNHNS and CDR2 SASEGT. After removal of 3 bases from V and 3 bases from J, the junction contained 3 bases not matched to a gene. CDR3 length: 14 amino acids.

The clonotype originates from a woman aged 45-59 years with COVID-19, enrolled during active disease. The chain links TRBV6-1 to TRBJ2-7; 9 bases agree with TRBD2. Sequenced input: peripheral blood. CDR3 DNA: TGTGCCAGCAGTGATGCGGGGGGGAACTACGAGCAGTACTTC. Translating gives CASSDAGGNYEQYF.